These 23 T cell receptor beta chains originate from one sample sequenced in a study of T cell changes during pregnancy in multiple sclerosis. Some clones are missing from TCRdb's copy, which holds only in-frame ones; the method was immunoSEQ multiplex PCR. The sample has 25,000 to 35,000 clones, about 89% seen once. This specimen was CD8+ T cells from peripheral blood mononuclear cells, taken in the second trimester of pregnancy. The receptors come from a female donor with multiple sclerosis, enrolled in a pregnancy study.

V usage is TRBV19 and J usage is TRBJ2-7; TRBD2 matches 9 bases. CDR1 is LNHDA and CDR2 is SQIVND in the germline V gene (reference sequence). The CDR3 is 15 residues long. Trimming cost V 6 bases and J 0 bases; bases outside gene matches: 6. The CDR3 spells CASRISGGPSYEQYF. DNA of the CDR3: TGTGCCAGTAGGATTAGCGGGGGTCCCTCCTACGAGCAGTACTTC. The variable domain in full, with the rest retrieved from reference TRBV19 and TRBJ2-7, is DGGITQSPKYLFRKEGQNVTLSCEQNLNHDAMYWYRQDPGQGLRLIYYSQIVNDFQKGDIAEGYSVSREKKESFPLTVTSAQKNPTAFYLCASRISGGPSYEQYFGPGTRLTVT.

The chain uses TRBV6-5 and TRBJ1-1; 9 positions match TRBD1. Germline assignment: CDR1 MNHEY and CDR2 SVGAGI. The CDR3 runs 14 residues. After removal of 5 bases from V and 4 bases from J, the junction contained 5 bases not matched to a gene. The CDR3 DNA reads TGTGCCAGCAGTGCGGGACAGGGCGCCACTGAAGCTTTCTTT. This translates into CASSAGQGATEAFF.

V and J are TRBV30 and TRBJ2-7, with 15 bases aligning to TRBD2. The CDR3 consists of 14 residues. V shed 5 bases and J 3 bases; nucleotides not matched to a gene: 2. Germline V CDR1 and CDR2: GTSNPN, SVGIG (reference sequence). The CDR3 region has the DNA TGTGCCTGGGGACTAGCGGGGGGGTTCTACGAGCAGTACTTC. Protein sequence: CAWGLAGGFYEQYF. Full variable domain (remainder filled in from reference TRBV30 and TRBJ2-7): SQTIHQWPATLVQPVGSPLSLECTVEGTSNPNLYWYRQAAGRGLQLLFYSVGIGQISSEVPQNLSASRPQDRQFILSSKKLLLSDSGFYLCAWGLAGGFYEQYFGPGTRLTVT.

The chain uses TRBV28 and TRBJ2-1; 7 bases match TRBD1. The V and J ends lost 3 bases and 8 bases, in that order; junction bases with no gene match: 7. Germline V gene sequence: CDR1 MDHEN, CDR2 SYDVKM. The CDR3 is 14 residues long. The CDR3 DNA reads as TGTGCCAGCAGTTTTGGGAAAGGGGGCTATGAGCAGTTCTTC. Amino acid sequence: CASSFGKGGYEQFF.

On this clone itself: The junction and the germline gene differ at one end; a read error may be behind it. The chain couples TRBV5-4 to TRBJ2-7; TRBD1 agrees at 8 bases. The CDR3 loop spans 16 amino acids. Per germline, CDR1 SGHNT and CDR2 YYREEE (reference sequence). The CDR3 region is CASSQDEGTGGYEQYF. The CDR3 coding sequence is TGCGCCAGCAGCCAAGATGAGGGGACAGGAGGATACGAGCAGTACTTC.

The gene calls are TRBV27 and TRBJ2-3; D perhaps matches TRBD2 (6 bases). The CDR3 is 14 residues long. Looked up from germline, CDR1 is MNHEY and CDR2 is SMNVEV (reference sequence). V gave up 1 base and J gave up 3 bases, with 8 bases separating them. CDR3 in amino acids: CASSLWAGTDTQYF. The CDR3 bases are TGTGCCAGCAGTTTATGGGCGGGAACAGATACGCAGTATTTT.

The chain recombines TRBV13 with TRBJ2-3, with 8 bases lining up with TRBD2. CDR1 is PRHDT, CDR2 FYEKMQ, per germline (reference sequence). V lost 1 base, J lost 5 bases, and 8 bases stayed unmatched. The CDR3 has 16 amino acids. The CDR3 spells CASSLAAGGLRDTQYF. The CDR3 DNA follows: TGTGCCAGCAGCTTAGCTGCGGGAGGATTGAGAGATACGCAGTATTTT.

This chain links TRBV5-1 with TRBJ2-5; TRBD1 might be the D (5 bases). Germline V gene data show CDR1 as SGHRS and CDR2 as YFSETQ. The V end lost 5 bases, the J end lost 2 bases, and 10 bases lay between the germline ends. This CDR3 comprises 13 residues. As DNA, the CDR3 is TGCGCCAGCAGAGGGGCCGGGCAAGAGACCCAGTACTTC. It codes for CASRGAGQETQYF. The full variable domain, in which reference TRBV5-1 and TRBJ2-5 provide the parts outside the CDR3, is KAGVTQTPRYLIKTRGQQVTLSCSPISGHRSVSWYQQTPGQGLQFLFEYFSETQRNKGNFPGRFSGRQFSNSRSEMNVSTLELGDSALYLCASRGAGQETQYFGPGTRLLVL.

The rearrangement links TRBV4-3 to TRBJ1-1; no clear D gene. This CDR3 has 14 amino acids. Germline V gives CDR1 LGHNA, CDR2 YSLEER. Trimming left V 1 base short and J 5 bases short, with 11 bases between. The CDR3 region has the DNA TGCGCCAGCAGCCAAGGTGTCCACACAACTGAAGCTTTCTTT. Protein: CASSQGVHTTEAFF.

V usage is TRBV18 and J usage is TRBJ2-7; 16 positions match TRBD2. Germline values: CDR1 KGHSH, CDR2 LQKENI. This CDR3 contains 19 residues. The ends lost 2 bases at V and 4 bases at J; junction bases unmatched: 11. The DNA for the CDR3 is TGTGCCAGCTCACCAATGGGGACTAGCGGGAGGGCTTTAGGTTACGAGCAGTACTTC. Translating it yields CASSPMGTSGRALGYEQYF.

The chain is built from TRBV9 and TRBJ2-1, with D uncertain. V lost 0 bases to trimming and J lost 8 bases, with 9 bases between them. The CDR3 sequence is 13 residues long. Germline CDR1 reads SGDLS; CDR2 reads YYNGEE. The CDR3 DNA is TGTGCCAGCAGCGTAGTATCGAGTTATGAGCAGTTCTTC. Residues: CASSVVSSYEQFF.

In its sample, this clone was seen a few times. The gene calls are TRBV4-2 and TRBJ1-6; 9 bases agree with TRBD1. V dropped 3 bases and J dropped 10; count of bases not matched to a gene: 10. The CDR3 covers 16 residues. The germline V gene has CDR1 LGHNA and CDR2 YNFKEQ. The CDR3 loop is CASSQATDRGGSPLHF. The CDR3 bases are TGTGCCAGCAGCCAGGCCACTGACAGGGGGGGCTCACCCCTCCACTTT.

The gene calls are TRBV5-5 and TRBJ1-1; D ambiguous. Trimming took off 4 bases at V and 3 bases at J, with 10 bases between the two ends. CDR1 is SGHKS, CDR2 YYEKEE, per germline (reference sequence). There are 13 residues in the CDR3. In DNA form, the CDR3 reads TGTGCCAGCAGCCTACCGGGTCACACTGAAGCTTTCTTT. Protein sequence: CASSLPGHTEAFF.

V and J are TRBV7-3 and TRBJ1-3, with unresolved D. Trimming removed 5 bases from V and 0 bases from J, with 8 bases in between. This CDR3 contains 14 residues. Germline lookup yields CDR1 SGHTA and CDR2 FQGTGA. The CDR3 loop is CASSPSGSGNTIYF. As DNA, the CDR3 is TGTGCCAGCAGCCCTAGTGGCTCTGGAAACACCATATATTTT.

This chain joins TRBV15 and TRBJ2-7; D unclear. Trimming took off 4 bases at V and 3 bases at J, with 10 bases between the two ends. This CDR3 is 13 amino acids long. Germline V gives CDR1 LNHNV, CDR2 YYDKDF (reference sequence). CDR3: CATSIGRLYEQYF. In DNA, the CDR3 is TGTGCCACCAGCATAGGCAGGCTCTACGAGCAGTACTTC.

V gene TRBV4-3 combines with J gene TRBJ1-4; a possible D gene is TRBD1 (6 bases). Between the trimmed V and J ends, which lost 1 base and 8 bases, there was a span of 23 bases. Germline V gene sequence: CDR1 LGHNA, CDR2 YSLEER. The CDR3 is 18 amino acids. The CDR3 sequence: CASSQVIGGGTSWEKLFF. CDR3 DNA sequence: TGCGCCAGCAGCCAAGTAATTGGCGGGGGGACATCGTGGGAAAAACTGTTTTTT.

This clone was detected only a few times. The chain couples TRBV28 to TRBJ1-5; 7 bases fit TRBD1. CDR3 size: 15 residues. The germline V gene has CDR1 MDHEN and CDR2 SYDVKM. The junction had 7 bases not matched to a gene; V was cut back by 6 bases and J by 2 bases. Written as DNA, the CDR3 is TGTGCCAGCAGCCCCAAGGGGGCAGGCAATCAGCCCCAGCATTTT. Protein product: CASSPKGAGNQPQHF.

Comment on this clone: Within the sample, other DNA sequences also encode this same CDR3. The gene calls are TRBV5-6 and TRBJ1-1, with a weak D call TRBD1 (6 bases). Germline V gene sequence: CDR1 SGHDT, CDR2 YYEEEE. Trimming cost V 3 bases and J 7 bases, with 10 bases left between them. The length of the CDR3 is 12 residues. CDR3 nucleotides: TGTGCCAGCAGCTCAGGGGAAGGTGAAGCTTTCTTT. Amino acid sequence: CASSSGEGEAFF.

The chain carries TRBV5-1 and TRBJ1-3; D is unresolved. Trimming pared 1 base from V and 3 bases from J, leaving 11 bases between. Germline CDR1 reads SGHRS; CDR2 reads YFSETQ. The CDR3 runs 15 residues. The CDR3 loop reads CASSLPQLGGNTIYF. CDR3 DNA sequence: TGCGCCAGCAGCTTGCCCCAGCTAGGTGGAAACACCATATATTTT.

This sequence joins TRBV28 and TRBJ1-5; D ambiguous. From germline, CDR1 is MDHEN and CDR2 SYDVKM. V lost 1 base to trimming and J lost 14 bases, with 12 bases between them. This CDR3 comprises 12 residues. CDR3 coding DNA: TGTGCCAGCAGTTTATCCGAGGCTAGCGAGCATTTT. Translating gives CASSLSEASEHF.

The chain joins TRBV27 to TRBJ2-3; TRBD1 aligns across 9 bases. J was trimmed by 3 bases and V by 7 bases; bases with no gene match: 2. Germline CDR1 and CDR2: MNHEY and SMNVEV (reference sequence). This CDR3 comprises 13 residues. The CDR3: CASKGQGTDTQYF. In DNA form, the CDR3 reads TGTGCCAGCAAAGGACAGGGGACAGATACGCAGTATTTT.

V usage is TRBV4-3 and J usage is TRBJ1-1; D gene uncertain. Germline CDR1 reads LGHNA; CDR2 reads YSLEER. The CDR3 sequence is 15 residues long. V shed 3 bases and J shed 0 bases, with 11 bases lying between them. The CDR3 reads CASSHPGAVNTEAFF. In DNA, the CDR3 is TGCGCCAGCAGCCACCCCGGAGCAGTGAACACTGAAGCTTTCTTT.

The chain employs TRBV5-1 and TRBJ2-1; D call uncertain. Trimming took 0 bases from V and 8 from J, leaving 6 bases between them. Germline V lookup: CDR1 SGHRS, CDR2 YFSETQ. This CDR3 spans 12 amino acids. CDR3 region: CASSLVAYEQFF. CDR3 nucleotide sequence: TGCGCCAGCAGCTTGGTGGCATATGAGCAGTTCTTC.